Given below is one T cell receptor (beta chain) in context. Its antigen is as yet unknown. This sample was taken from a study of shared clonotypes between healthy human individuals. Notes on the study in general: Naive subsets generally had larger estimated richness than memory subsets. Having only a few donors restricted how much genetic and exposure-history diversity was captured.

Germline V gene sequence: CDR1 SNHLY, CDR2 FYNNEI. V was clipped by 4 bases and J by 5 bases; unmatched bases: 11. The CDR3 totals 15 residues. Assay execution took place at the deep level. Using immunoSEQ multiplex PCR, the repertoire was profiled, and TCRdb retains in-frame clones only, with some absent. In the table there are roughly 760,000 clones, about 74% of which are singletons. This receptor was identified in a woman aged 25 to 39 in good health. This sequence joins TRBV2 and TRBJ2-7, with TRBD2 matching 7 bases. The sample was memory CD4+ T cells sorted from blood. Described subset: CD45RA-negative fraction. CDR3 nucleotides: TGTGCCAGCAGTGCATTTGCGGGAGTTTTACACGAGCAGTACTTC. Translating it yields CASSAFAGVLHEQYF. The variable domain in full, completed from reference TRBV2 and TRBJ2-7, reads EPEVTQTPSHQVTQMGQEVILRCVPISNHLYFYWYRQILGQKVEFLVSFYNNEISEKSEIFDDQFSVERPDGSNFTLKIRSTKLEDSAMYFCASSAFAGVLHEQYFGPGTRLTVT.